These 14 T cell receptor beta chains were all obtained from the same sample, sequenced in a study of blood T cell repertoires in COVID-19. The method was immunoSEQ multiplex PCR; TCRdb's version includes in-frame clones alone and lacks a portion of them. The data contain about 260,000 clones, just under 90% of them seen just once; the ten biggest clones take up 0.87%. Sequenced: PBMCs or T cells enriched from blood (not recorded which). The source is a man in his forties or fifties who had been exposed to COVID-19.

This chain links TRBV3-1 (or the pseudogene TRBV3-2) with TRBJ1-1; 11 positions agree with TRBD1. CDR1 and CDR2 (germline): LGHDT, YNNKEL (reference sequence). With V trimmed by 5 bases and J by 5 bases, 7 bases remained unmatched. There are 15 residues in the CDR3. The CDR3 sequence is CASSFWDRGDTEAFF. The DNA of the CDR3 is TGTGCCAGCAGCTTTTGGGACAGGGGGGATACTGAAGCTTTCTTT.

The chain carries TRBV5-8 and TRBJ1-6; D call uncertain. Trimming removed 0 bases at V and 6 bases at J, with 4 bases between. This CDR3 region has 13 residues. Germline V lookup: CDR1 SGHTS, CDR2 YDEGEE. The CDR3 sequence: CASSLGANSPLHF. The CDR3 nucleotides read TGTGCCAGCAGCTTGGGGGCTAATTCACCCCTCCACTTT.

V and J are TRBV5-1 and TRBJ2-3; TRBD2 matches 7 bases. Losses at the gene ends were 1 base for V and 6 bases for J; bases not matched to a gene: 8. The germline V gene has CDR1 SGHRS and CDR2 YFSETQ. The CDR3 spans 15 residues. The CDR3 nucleotides are TGCGCCAGCAGCTTGTTCGCGGGGGTGGATGATACGCAGTATTTT. This sequence encodes CASSLFAGVDDTQYF.

This sequence joins TRBV28 and TRBJ1-5; tentatively, D is TRBD1 (6 bases). The CDR3 loop spans 14 amino acids. The V end was cut by 7 bases, the J end by 3 bases, with 13 bases between. Germline V lookup: CDR1 MDHEN, CDR2 SYDVKM. CDR3 sequence reads: CASNEGTYNQPQHF. As DNA, the CDR3 is TGTGCCAGCAATGAGGGGACATACAATCAGCCCCAGCATTTT.

The chain combines TRBV27 with TRBJ1-2, with 12 bases fitting TRBD1. The CDR3 contains 15 residues. Germline-derived CDR1 and CDR2 are MNHEY and SMNVEV (reference sequence). The J segment lost 3 bases and the V segment lost 5 bases, leaving 4 bases of the junction unmatched. CDR3 DNA sequence: TGTGCCAGCAGTAAAGGGACAGGGGGCTACTATGGCTACACCTTC. This sequence encodes CASSKGTGGYYGYTF.

The gene calls are TRBV6-5 and TRBJ2-1; the D gene is possibly TRBD2 (6 bases). CDR3 length: 14 amino acids. V was cut by 7 bases and J by 10 bases, with 20 bases left in between. CDR1 and CDR2 (germline): MNHEY, SVGAGI. The chain's CDR3 is CASTRGTLTWEQFF. CDR3 DNA sequence: TGTGCCAGCACCCGGGGGACCCTTACATGGGAGCAGTTCTTC.

The rearrangement joins TRBV23-1 to TRBJ1-6; no firm D call. TRBV23-1 is an open reading frame whose function is uncertain. Trimming took 0 bases from V and 4 from J, leaving 7 bases between them. This CDR3 comprises 15 residues. The DNA of the CDR3 is TGCGCCAGCAGTCAATCTCACAGTTATAATTCACCCCTCCACTTT. It is translated as CASSQSHSYNSPLHF.

The chain links TRBV2 to TRBJ1-2, with D tentatively TRBD1 (6 bases). Trimming left V 5 bases short and J 4 bases short, with 14 bases between. CDR1 and CDR2 from the germline V gene are SNHLY and FYNNEI. The length of the CDR3 is 14 residues. CDR3 nucleotide sequence: TGTGCCAGCAGTCCGGACAGCCTACTCTATGGCTACACCTTC. Translation gives CASSPDSLLYGYTF.

The CDR3 loop reads CASSPSLTDGYTF. The CDR3 coding sequence is TGTGCCAGCTCACCATCGCTAACCGATGGCTACACCTTC. This sequence joins TRBV18 and TRBJ1-2; D call uncertain. There are 13 residues in the CDR3. V lost 2 bases and J lost 6, with 10 bases in between. CDR1 KGHSH and CDR2 LQKENI come from the germline V gene. Using reference TRBV18 and TRBJ1-2 for the parts outside the CDR3, the full variable domain is NAGVMQNPRHLVRRRGQEARLRCSPMKGHSHVYWYRQLPEEGLKFMVYLQKENIIDESGMPKERFSAEFPKEGPSILRIQQVVRGDSAAYFCASSPSLTDGYTFGSGTRLTVV.

The J gene is TRBJ2-1, the V gene TRBV2; 9 bases fit TRBD1. The ends lost 7 bases at V and 4 bases at J; junction bases unmatched: 8. There are 15 residues in the CDR3. Germline assignment: CDR1 SNHLY and CDR2 FYNNEI. The CDR3 here is CASTHGGQGYNEQFF. The DNA for the CDR3 is TGTGCCAGCACCCACGGGGGACAGGGATACAATGAGCAGTTCTTC.

This clone was detected only once. J is TRBJ2-7 and V is TRBV11-2; 7 bases map to TRBD2. Germline assignment: CDR1 SGHAT and CDR2 FQNNGV. This CDR3 has 15 residues. V lost 1 base and J lost 6; bases outside the gene matches: 9. CDR3 protein: CASSLGGRSSAEQYV. The DNA of the CDR3 is TGTGCCAGCAGCTTAGGCGGGAGATCTTCGGCCGAGCAGTACGTC.

The V call is TRBV2, the J call TRBJ1-2; no definite D call. Germline V gives CDR1 SNHLY, CDR2 FYNNEI. V was pared by 3 bases and J by 7 bases, with 3 bases between. The CDR3 loop spans 10 amino acids. The CDR3 protein is CASSDGGYTF. The CDR3 DNA reads as TGTGCCAGCAGTGACGGTGGCTACACCTTC. The full variable domain, its missing parts supplied by reference TRBV2 and TRBJ1-2, is EPEVTQTPSHQVTQMGQEVILRCVPISNHLYFYWYRQILGQKVEFLVSFYNNEISEKSEIFDDQFSVERPDGSNFTLKIRSTKLEDSAMYFCASSDGGYTFGSGTRLTVV.

The J gene is TRBJ2-1, the V gene TRBV6-5; 7 bases match TRBD1. The V and J ends lost 0 bases and 6 bases, in that order; junction bases with no gene match: 5. The CDR3 contains 15 residues. Germline values: CDR1 MNHEY, CDR2 SVGAGI. CDR3 loop: CASSYSGQTLNEQFF. The CDR3 DNA sequence: TGTGCCAGCAGTTACTCGGGACAGACACTCAATGAGCAGTTCTTC.

Only a few counts were recorded for this clone. V usage is TRBV27 and J usage is TRBJ1-3, with D unclear. With 4 bases removed from V and 0 bases from J, the gap between germline ends came to 7 bases. Germline V gives CDR1 MNHEY, CDR2 SMNVEV (reference sequence). The CDR3 runs 14 residues. CDR3 loop: CASSSWSSGNTIYF. In DNA form, the CDR3 reads TGTGCCAGCAGTTCGTGGAGCTCTGGAAACACCATATATTTT.